What follows are 17 T cell receptor beta chains derived from one specimen sequenced in a study of blood T cell repertoires in COVID-19. Assay: immunoSEQ multiplex PCR; the TCRdb copy retains only in-frame clones and omits some. The sample records about 80,000 clones, about four fifths being singletons. The sequencing sample was made of peripheral blood. Receptors originate from an elderly man with acute or convalescent COVID-19.

The chain employs TRBV19 and TRBJ2-2, with 8 bases identical to TRBD1. V lost 8 bases to trimming and J lost 7 bases; unmatched junction nucleotides: 6. The germline V gene encodes CDR1 LNHDA and CDR2 SQIVND (reference sequence). This CDR3 spans 13 amino acids. In nucleotides, the CDR3 is TGTGCCAGTGACAGGGGATTGGGCGGGGAGCTGTTTTTT. This codes for CASDRGLGGELFF. The complete variable domain, with remaining parts taken from reference TRBV19 and TRBJ2-2, reads DGGITQSPKYLFRKEGQNVTLSCEQNLNHDAMYWYRQDPGQGLRLIYYSQIVNDFQKGDIAEGYSVSREKKESFPLTVTSAQKNPTAFYLCASDRGLGGELFFGEGSRLTVL.

About this clone itself: An end of the junction does not agree with germline; a read error may underlie this. This chain connects TRBV7-7 to TRBJ1-1, with TRBD1 matching 9 bases. From germline, CDR1 is SSHAT and CDR2 FNYEAQ (reference sequence). The CDR3 spans 13 residues. The CDR3 region has the DNA TGTGCTAGCAGCTTAGACAGGGGGACGGAAGCTTTCTTT. Translating gives CASSLDRGTEAFF. Based on the CDR3 plus reference TRBV7-7 and TRBJ1-1, the full variable domain is GAGVSQSPRYKVTKRGQDVTLRCDPISSHATLYWYQQALGQGPEFLTYFNYEAQPDKSGLPSDRFSAERPEGSISTLTIQRTEQRDSAMYRCASSLDRGTEAFFGQGTRLTVV.

The chain uses TRBV6-5 and TRBJ1-5; possible D gene TRBD1, 5 bases. Per germline, CDR1 MNHEY and CDR2 SVGAGI. This CDR3 spans 13 amino acids. V lost 8 bases to trimming and J lost 4 bases, with 12 bases between them. The CDR3 coding sequence is TGTGCCAGCGGGGGGGACGGGAATCAGCCCCAGCATTTT. Translated: CASGGDGNQPQHF.

This chain links TRBV7-8 with TRBJ2-1; perhaps TRBD2 as D (5 bases). This CDR3 has 16 residues. Looked up from germline, CDR1 is SGHVS and CDR2 is FQNEAQ. The V end lost 1 base, the J end lost 8 bases, and 18 bases lay between the germline ends. The CDR3 sequence is CASSLEEGREMDEQFF. In DNA form, the CDR3 reads TGTGCCAGCAGCTTAGAAGAGGGCCGTGAAATGGATGAGCAGTTCTTC.

The sample holds a few counts of this clone. The chain links TRBV2 to TRBJ2-3; the match to TRBD1 covers 8 bases. V shed 8 bases and J 2 bases; nucleotides not matched to a gene: 6. This CDR3 has 14 residues. Germline assignment: CDR1 SNHLY and CDR2 FYNNEI. In DNA form, the CDR3 reads TGTGCCAGCCTCCGGGACAGGAACACAGATACGCAGTATTTT. Translation: CASLRDRNTDTQYF.

The rearrangement uses TRBV21-1 and TRBJ1-2; whether TRBD1, the table's D call, matches the DNA was not checked. TRBV21-1 constitutes a pseudogene. The CDR3 has 13 residues. DNA for the CDR3: TGTGCCAGCCCGTTCGTCGCAGGGGTGGGCTACACCTTC. It is translated as CASPFVAGVGYTF.

This chain links TRBV11-1 with TRBJ2-2; 7 bases agree with TRBD1. Trimming removed 5 bases from V and 5 bases from J; junction bases left unmatched: 8. Germline V CDR1 and CDR2: SGHAT, FQDESV (reference sequence). CDR3 length: 15 residues. CDR3 nucleotides: TGTGCCAGCAGCCAGGGGGATACGGGGACCGGGGAGCTGTTTTTT. It translates to CASSQGDTGTGELFF.

The chain joins TRBV6-1 to TRBJ1-4; 7 bases agree with TRBD1. Germline values: CDR1 MNHNS, CDR2 SASEGT. This CDR3 contains 16 residues. V trimming: 4 bases; J trimming: 8 bases; junction bases outside the gene matches: 13. The CDR3 nucleotides read TGTGCCAGCAGTGCCCTGACAGGGTCAGGGTACGAAAAACTGTTTTTT. This gives the protein CASSALTGSGYEKLFF.

This clone was recorded once. The V call is TRBV16, the J call TRBJ1-3, with TRBD1 matching 7 bases. CDR1 is KGHSY, CDR2 FQNENV, per germline. CDR3 length: 15 amino acids. V shed 3 bases and J 0 bases; nucleotides not matched to a gene: 2. CDR3 coding DNA: TGTGCCAGCAGCCAGCGGACAGGCTCTGGAAACACCATATATTTT. This sequence encodes CASSQRTGSGNTIYF.

This clone was picked up a small number of times. The chain is built from TRBV5-5 and TRBJ2-2, with 7 bases fitting TRBD1. The length of the CDR3 is 14 residues. Germline trimming cut 5 bases from V and 3 bases from J; bases unmatched to any gene: 4. Germline loops: CDR1 SGHKS, CDR2 YYEKEE (reference sequence). The CDR3 spells CASREQGDTGELFF. In DNA form, the CDR3 reads TGTGCCAGCAGGGAGCAGGGGGACACCGGGGAGCTGTTTTTT.

V is TRBV4-1 and J is TRBJ2-2; unclear D gene. Germline V gene data show CDR1 as MGHRA and CDR2 as YSYEKL. The CDR3 is 18 amino acids. Trimming took off 4 bases at V and 0 bases at J, with 18 bases between the two ends. This chain's CDR3 is CASSPPSSQRPNTGELFF. The CDR3, as DNA: TGCGCCAGCAGCCCGCCCAGTAGTCAGAGGCCGAACACCGGGGAGCTGTTTTTT.

This clone was recorded a few times. This rearrangement joins TRBV7-2 to TRBJ2-5; 10 positions match TRBD2. This CDR3 is 17 amino acids long. Looked up from germline, CDR1 is SGHTA and CDR2 is FQGNSA. Trimming removed 1 base from V and 5 bases from J; junction bases left unmatched: 10. In DNA, the CDR3 is TGTGCCAGCAGCTTAGGAACAGCGGGGGGGCCTCGGGAGACCCAGTACTTC. It specifies CASSLGTAGGPRETQYF.

The chain uses TRBV5-4 and TRBJ2-3, with a tentative D call TRBD1 (5 bases). Per germline, CDR1 SGHNT and CDR2 YYREEE (reference sequence). This CDR3 comprises 13 residues. V dropped 4 bases and J dropped 3 bases, with 9 bases sitting between them. The CDR3: CASSIRQTDTQYF. The CDR3 bases are TGTGCCAGCAGCATAAGACAGACAGATACGCAGTATTTT.

This chain links TRBV20-1 with TRBJ1-3, with TRBD1 identical over 7 bases. V lost 5 bases to trimming and J lost 3 bases; unmatched junction nucleotides: 7. Germline CDR1 and CDR2: DFQATT and SNEGSKA (reference sequence). This CDR3 contains 14 residues. The CDR3 DNA reads as TGCAGTGCTCGTGACAGGGCGAGTGGAAACACCATATATTTT. It codes for CSARDRASGNTIYF.

The rearrangement joins TRBV5-4 to TRBJ2-7; maybe TRBD1 (6 bases). This CDR3 spans 15 amino acids. Deletions cut 0 bases from V and 4 bases from J, with 14 bases between. From germline, CDR1 is SGHNT and CDR2 YYREEE (reference sequence). CDR3 sequence: CASSLGTGTPYEQYF. The CDR3 nucleotides read TGTGCCAGCAGCTTGGGAACCGGGACACCTTACGAGCAGTACTTC.

V gene TRBV19 combines with J gene TRBJ2-7; TRBD1 aligns across 9 bases. The ends lost 6 bases at V and 2 bases at J; junction bases unmatched: 5. Germline V gives CDR1 LNHDA, CDR2 SQIVND (reference sequence). This CDR3 is built from 14 residues. CDR3 sequence (DNA): TGTGCCAGTAGCCGGGACAGGGTGACCTACGAGCAGTACTTC. Its translation: CASSRDRVTYEQYF.

This chain joins TRBV3-1 (or the pseudogene TRBV3-2) and TRBJ1-1; D remains ambiguous. Germline CDR1 and CDR2: LGHDT and YNNKEL (reference sequence). This CDR3 spans 13 amino acids. V lost 0 bases and J 12 bases, leaving 14 bases between the germline ends. The CDR3 DNA is TGTGCCAGCAGCCAAGATATGGCGAGGGCTCCTTTCTTT. As protein: CASSQDMARAPFF.